This record looks at one T cell receptor (beta chain) sequence and its context. Which antigen it targets is not known. Within one base of it there is no much larger clone, and no base qualities were kept. The immunoSEQ Assay, a bias-controlled multiplex PCR, was used to amplify TCRbeta CDR3 regions from genomic DNA. In the source study's methods: The number of nucleated cells in each sample was estimated from the amplification of reference gene primers within the assay. To quantify the absolute abundance of each unique TCRbeta CDR3 rearrangement, sequence reads were collapsed and filtered. For each sample, productive Simpson clonality was calculated by taking the square root of Simpson's diversity index across productive rearrangements. Drawn from immuneACCESS, this table holds only the in-frame rearrangements with V and J called that TCRdb kept. Clones are partly lost; checked studies trace under half to an unresolved V gene and leave the rest unexplained. Clone size and V and J calls were adopted from that table, with D and trimming inferred from the DNA. Across this sample there are under 300,000 clones, with around nine tenths seen only once. Together, the top ten hold around 2% of the sample.

The germline V gene supplies CDR1 SGHRS and CDR2 YFSETQ. V lost 4 bases and J lost 1 base; the stretch between them is 14 bases long. Including cysteine and phenylalanine, the CDR3 has 15 amino acids. The read is trimmed to its CDR3 DNA, 45 bases read in frame from base 1. This entry is derived from a study of blood T cell repertoires in COVID-19 (dated by TCRdb to 2018 to 2020). Broadly, across the study: Collaborator samples came from the United States, Italy and Spain and covered acute and convalescent phases of COVID-19. The dataset comprised deeply sampled blood TCRbeta repertoires from subjects exposed to, actively infected with, or recovered from COVID-19. HLA class I and class II types, where available, came from metadata supplied by the sample provider rather than from assay-based typing. A freely available public database, intended as a resource for researchers studying the immune response to SARS-CoV-2, is where the repertoires were released. Sample metadata almost always included a de-identified subject ID, COVID-19 status, age in years and sex. Samples were obtained from the ongoing ImmuneRACE study (first 160 participants) and from some 1,300 subjects provided by 6 global collaborators. The prospective study material was composed of cDNA or gDNA derived from T cells, B-cell-depleted T cells, or PBMCs. Beyond this particular receptor, the publication reports: The quantity of clinical and demographic metadata differed by source and by participant and was supplied without curation.

Participants in the prospective study were enrolled through a virtual design, were aged roughly 18 to 100 years, and lived in 24 United States geographic areas. To assign participants to cohorts, the prospective study relied on clinical history that participants themselves reported in a screening survey and a study questionnaire. Recovered participants in ImmuneRACE Cohort 3 were defined by two consecutive negative NP/OP PCR tests, clearance by a healthcare professional, or resolution of symptoms. In the prospective study, mobile phlebotomists collected whole blood, serum and a nasopharyngeal or oropharyngeal swab from each participant. Prospective study participants could optionally give additional blood draws and questionnaires over a 2-month period. Before DNA extraction, prospective study blood samples were shipped either frozen or at room temperature.

Sequenced: PBMCs or T cells enriched from blood (not recorded which). The sequence came from a woman aged 18-29 years who had recovered from COVID-19. The rearranged segments are TRBV5-1 and TRBJ1-1; the D segment cannot be called with confidence. The DNA reads TGCGCCAGCAGCCCGAACCGTGCACAGAACACTGAAGCTTTCTTT. Its protein product is CASSPNRAQNTEAFF. Supplemented by the reference TRBV5-1 and TRBJ1-1 proteins around the CDR3, the complete variable domain is KAGVTQTPRYLIKTRGQQVTLSCSPISGHRSVSWYQQTPGQGLQFLFEYFSETQRNKGNFPGRFSGRQFSNSRSEMNVSTLELGDSALYLCASSPNRAQNTEAFFGQGTRLTVV.